This passage covers 15 T cell receptor beta chains from one sample sequenced in a study of T cell responses to AZD1222 COVID-19 vaccine. Sequencing used immunoSEQ multiplex PCR; TCRdb keeps in-frame clones, though not all of them. The repertoire consists of about 53,000 clones, with around 84% occurring once and the leading ten covering around 27%. The material sequenced was peripheral blood, taken on day 0 of AZD1222 vaccination. These receptor sequences come from an adult in good health.

The chain links TRBV25-1 to TRBJ2-3; TRBD1 might be the D (5 bases). CDR1 is MGHDK, CDR2 SYGVNS, per germline. Between the trimmed V and J ends, which lost 6 bases and 1 base, there was a span of 8 bases. The CDR3 extends over 13 amino acids. The DNA for the CDR3 is TGTGCCAGCAGCGTGACAGGCACAGATACGCAGTATTTT. Translation gives CASSVTGTDTQYF. Together with reference TRBV25-1 and TRBJ2-3, the CDR3 gives the full variable domain: EADIYQTPRYLVIGTGKKITLECSQTMGHDKMYWYQQDPGMELHLIHYSYGVNSTEKGDLSSESTVSRIRTEHFPLTLESARPSHTSQYLCASSVTGTDTQYFGPGTRLTVL.

This clone was seen only once. The chain employs TRBV5-1 and TRBJ2-5, with 11 nucleotides matching TRBD2. This CDR3 is 18 amino acids long. Germline trimming cut 4 bases from V and 2 bases from J; bases unmatched to any gene: 13. Looked up from germline, CDR1 is SGHRS and CDR2 is YFSETQ. CDR3 amino acids: CASSPQAPGLAVQETQYF. The CDR3 nucleotides are TGCGCCAGCAGCCCGCAAGCCCCGGGACTAGCGGTACAAGAGACCCAGTACTTC.

The V gene is TRBV3-1 (or the pseudogene TRBV3-2), the J gene TRBJ2-1; weak D call: TRBD2 (5 bases). Trimming removed 4 bases at V and 7 bases at J, with 11 bases between. Germline CDR1 is LGHDT and CDR2 is YNNKEL (reference sequence). The CDR3 is 13 residues long. The CDR3 protein is CASSPWTENEQFF. CDR3 DNA: TGTGCCAGCAGCCCTTGGACTGAGAATGAGCAGTTCTTC.

The chain has TRBV11-2 and TRBJ1-2; 7 nucleotides line up with TRBD1. CDR3 size: 15 residues. The germline CDR1 and CDR2 sequences are SGHAT and FQNNGV. J gave up 3 bases and V 4 bases, and 8 bases lay outside the gene matches. This CDR3 is CASSSTRQGHYGYTF. In DNA, the CDR3 is TGTGCCAGCAGCTCAACCAGACAGGGACACTATGGCTACACCTTC.

The chain uses TRBV12-5 and TRBJ2-5; TRBD1 might be the D (5 bases). This CDR3 is built from 14 residues. Trimming removed 5 bases from V and 1 base from J, with 11 bases in between. From germline, CDR1 is LGHNT and CDR2 FRNRAP. The CDR3: CASGMDTGQETQYF. For the CDR3, the DNA is TGTGCTAGTGGTATGGATACAGGCCAAGAGACCCAGTACTTC.

The chain carries TRBV2 and TRBJ2-7; 11 positions agree with TRBD2. The CDR3 runs to 15 residues. CDR1 SNHLY and CDR2 FYNNEI come from the germline V gene. J was trimmed by 2 bases and V by 7 bases; bases with no gene match: 7. The DNA of the CDR3 is TGTGCCAGCAATCCAACTAGCGGGAGAACCTACGAGCAGTACTTC. Encoded protein: CASNPTSGRTYEQYF.

The J gene is TRBJ1-2, the V gene TRBV12-3 or TRBV12-4; no clear D. CDR3 length: 11 residues. V was clipped by 3 bases and J by 6 bases, with 5 bases between them. DNA for the CDR3: TGTGCCAGCAGTTTCGGCCATGGCTACACCTTC. Translating it yields CASSFGHGYTF.

The genes are TRBV6-1 and TRBJ2-3; 7 bases fit TRBD2. The ends lost 0 bases at V and 4 bases at J; junction bases unmatched: 7. CDR3 length: 16 amino acids. Germline CDR1 MNHNS, CDR2 SASEGT. DNA of the CDR3: TGTGCCAGCAGTGAAGCAGGAGCGGGACCTGCAGATACGCAGTATTTT. It encodes CASSEAGAGPADTQYF.

The J gene is TRBJ1-3, the V gene TRBV2, with TRBD1 identical over 9 bases. V was pared by 6 bases and J by 3 bases, with 6 bases of the junction left unmatched. Per germline, CDR1 SNHLY and CDR2 FYNNEI. This CDR3 has 15 residues. CDR3 DNA sequence: TGTGCCAGCAGCTTGACAGGGGGAGGTGGAAACACCATATATTTT. Its protein is CASSLTGGGGNTIYF.

The chain joins TRBV10-3 to TRBJ1-1, with 8 bases that match TRBD1. V lost 6 bases to trimming and J lost 3 bases; unmatched junction nucleotides: 6. The CDR3 has 14 amino acids. Per the germline V gene, CDR1 is ENHRY and CDR2 is SYGVKD. In DNA form, the CDR3 reads TGTGCCATCAGGCCACAGGGGGATGACACTGAAGCTTTCTTT. The encoded protein is CAIRPQGDDTEAFF.

This clone was picked up a small number of times. The V call is TRBV7-2, the J call TRBJ2-7; 8 positions agree with TRBD2. Germline values: CDR1 SGHTA, CDR2 FQGNSA. Germline trimming cut 3 bases from V and 6 bases from J; bases unmatched to any gene: 10. The CDR3 sequence is 15 residues long. CDR3 protein: CASSFGLAQMGEQYF. CDR3 bases: TGTGCCAGCAGCTTCGGACTAGCTCAGATGGGCGAGCAGTACTTC.

V gene TRBV20-1 combines with J gene TRBJ2-2; D remains unclear. V was clipped by 2 bases and J by 4 bases, with 2 bases between them. The CDR3 spans 11 residues. The germline V gene encodes CDR1 DFQATT and CDR2 SNEGSKA (reference sequence). The CDR3 region is CSARPTGELFF. In DNA, the CDR3 is TGCAGTGCTAGACCCACCGGGGAGCTGTTTTTT.

In DNA, the CDR3 is TGTGCCAGCAGCGTAGGAGGTAGTGAGTATGGCTACACCTTC. Translation gives CASSVGGSEYGYTF. This rearrangement joins TRBV9 to TRBJ1-2; D remains ambiguous. Looked up from germline, CDR1 is SGDLS and CDR2 is YYNGEE. This CDR3 region has 14 residues. The V and J ends lost 0 bases and 5 bases respectively, with 11 bases between them. The complete variable domain, with remaining parts taken from reference TRBV9 and TRBJ1-2, reads DSGVTQTPKHLITATGQRVTLRCSPRSGDLSVYWYQQSLDQGLQFLIQYYNGEERAKGNILERFSAQQFPDLHSELNLSSLELGDSALYFCASSVGGSEYGYTFGSGTRLTVV.

V is TRBV6-1 and J is TRBJ1-1; D might be TRBD1 (5 bases). Germline CDR1 and CDR2: MNHNS and SASEGT. Trimming stripped 2 bases from V and 3 bases from J, with 10 bases between. The CDR3 sequence is 14 residues long. CDR3 residues: CASSEPPGDTEAFF. CDR3 DNA sequence: TGTGCCAGCAGTGAACCTCCGGGGGACACTGAAGCTTTCTTT.

This clone has a single count. The chain combines TRBV28 with TRBJ2-4, with 8 positions matching TRBD1. V shed 7 bases, J shed 3 bases, and the junction held 23 bases outside the gene matches. The germline CDR1 and CDR2 sequences are MDHEN and SYDVKM. This CDR3 contains 20 residues. The CDR3 protein is CASTTPGGQGKGWGKNIQYF. The CDR3 coding sequence is TGTGCCAGCACCACACCAGGAGGACAGGGAAAGGGGTGGGGCAAAAACATTCAGTACTTC.